These T cell receptor beta chains were read from a single sample in a study of blood T cell repertoires in COVID-19. Here immunoSEQ multiplex PCR was the method, and the copy in TCRdb shows in-frame clones only, minus some. The profile shows roughly 260,000 clones, 91% of them singletons. The material sequenced was peripheral blood. The receptors stem from a person between 18 and 30 years old with COVID-19, enrolled during active disease. Both conserved end residues are trimmed from each CDR3.

>TRBV28
ASSSGQGNQPQH
>TRBV7-8
ASSLARAGGLRTGELF
>TRBV3-1/TRBV3-2
ASSQDFAGGPRIVEQF
>TRBV2
ASSGQFSSSYEQY
>TRBV6-5
ASSYSSRDYEQY
>TRBV5-1
ASSLGAGGSEQY
>TRBV6-5
ATSRVGTEAF
>TRBV7-2
ASSLGQGVYEQY
>TRBV27
ASSLLGSVGGSSYEQY
>TRBV29-1
SVDDRGSGYT
>TRBV27
ASSLTVSGANVLT
>TRBV29-1
SVQAETQY
>TRBV9
ASSSPLKGGRSNEQF
>TRBV3-1/TRBV3-2
ASSRSSTGELF
>TRBV11-2
ASSLDTRLAERDNEQF
>TRBV3-1/TRBV3-2
ASSLRTGGNGYT
>TRBV12-5
ASGLVPGTQY
>TRBV7-2
ASSPPLAGLLPGGKF
>TRBV5-1
ASSLVATNEKLF
>TRBV7-7
ASSLPRGGTQY
>TRBV25-1
ASSPQRDLVTDTQY
>TRBV3-1/TRBV3-2
ASSPRLLTGTASGANVLT
>TRBV4-1
ASSQDFGRPTDTQY
>TRBV5-1
ASSNLAGGNNEQF
>TRBV19
ASSTQAGVGEQY
>TRBV9
ASSVFSRGNTDTQY
>TRBV5-6
ASSPGVGTGINEQF
>TRBV7-2
ASTDRAGNQPQH
>TRBV5-4
ASSGTAKGVSGNTIY
>TRBV12-3/TRBV12-4
ASSFINEKLF
>TRBV7-2
ASSLAGQGRETQY
>TRBV7-2
ASSTREGATQY